This T cell receptor (beta chain) originates from a study of human versus mouse CDR3 diversity and MHC coevolution. The table came from immunoSEQ multiplex PCR; TCRdb's copy has only in-frame clones and leaves some out. The sample holds some 80,000 clones, around 93% seen once. Germline V gene data show CDR1 as LNHDA and CDR2 as SQIVND (reference sequence). V shed 5 bases and J shed 2 bases, with 16 bases lying between them. The CDR3 spans 16 residues. The specimen was naive CD4+ T cells from blood. Subset indicated: CD45RO-negative CD62L-positive naive CD4 T cells. The TCR comes from a person aged 30 to 69 in good health. The V and J genes are TRBV19 and TRBJ1-5; D not certain. CDR3 protein: CASSREKSAGNQPQHF. The CDR3 DNA reads TGTGCCAGTAGTCGGGAGAAATCTGCAGGCAATCAGCCCCAGCATTTT.